The sequence of this T cell receptor (beta chain) was determined in a study of blood T cell repertoires in COVID-19. Study as a whole: The samples span acute and convalescent COVID-19 from the United States, Italy and Spain. PBMCs, B-cell-depleted T cells, or T cells were the source of the cDNA or gDNA that made up the material.

With 7 bases clipped from V and 0 bases from J, the junction kept 0 bases outside the gene matches. Germline CDR1 and CDR2: DFQATT and SNEGSKA (reference sequence). The CDR3 spans 11 residues. Repertoires were generated with immunoSEQ multiplex PCR, while TCRdb's copy carries only in-frame clones and drops some. Counted here are around 240,000 clones, around 89% occurring once; the ten biggest clones make up 0.85% to 0.9%. The TCR was taken from a man aged 50-59 years who had been exposed to COVID-19. Material for sequencing was PBMCs or T cells enriched from blood (not recorded which). V and J are TRBV20-1 and TRBJ2-7; the match to TRBD2 covers 7 bases. CDR3 DNA: TGCAGTGGGGGGGGCTCCTACGAGCAGTACTTC. This codes for CSGGGSYEQYF.